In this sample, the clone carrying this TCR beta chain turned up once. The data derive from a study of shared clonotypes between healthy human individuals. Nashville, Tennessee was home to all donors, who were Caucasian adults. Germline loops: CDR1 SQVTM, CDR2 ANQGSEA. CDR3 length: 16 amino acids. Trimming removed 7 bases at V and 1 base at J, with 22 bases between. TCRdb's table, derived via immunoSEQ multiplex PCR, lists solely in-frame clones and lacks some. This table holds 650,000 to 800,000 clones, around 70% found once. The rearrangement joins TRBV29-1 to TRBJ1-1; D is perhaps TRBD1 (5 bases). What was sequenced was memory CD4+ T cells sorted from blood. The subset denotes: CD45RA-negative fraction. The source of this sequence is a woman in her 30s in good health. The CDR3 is CSASPEWRGRNTEAFF. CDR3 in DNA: TGCAGCGCCTCCCCGGAGTGGAGGGGAAGGAACACTGAAGCTTTCTTT.